This T cell receptor (beta chain) was recorded in a study of blood T cell repertoires in COVID-19. Study as a whole: There were acute and convalescent COVID-19 samples, and they came from the United States, Italy and Spain. The analysed material was cDNA or gDNA that came from T cells, B-cell-depleted T cells, or PBMCs.

Study processing details: Using reference gene primer amplification, nucleated cell counts were estimated. This table comes from immunoSEQ multiplex PCR, and its TCRdb copy is limited to in-frame clones, with some not included. V, J and clone size are those of that table, while D and trimming were read from the DNA. The data show approximately 93,000 clones, 77% seen once. V lost 3 bases and J lost 1; bases outside the gene matches: 0. Germline lookup yields CDR1 KGHSH and CDR2 LQKENI. There are 14 residues in the CDR3. This rearrangement joins TRBV18 to TRBJ1-1, with 9 nucleotides matching TRBD1. This TCR was sampled from a woman of 80 years or more with acute or convalescent COVID-19. Sequencing was done on a sample of peripheral blood. DNA for the CDR3: TGTGCCAGCTCACCGGGACAGGGGAACACTGAAGCTTTCTTT. As protein: CASSPGQGNTEAFF.